A selection of T cell receptor beta chains follows, all from one sample in a study of Ad26.COV2.S vaccination and SARS-CoV-2 variants. Using immunoSEQ multiplex PCR, the repertoire was profiled, and TCRdb retains in-frame clones only, with some absent. Of 380,000 or so clones listed, about four fifths are singletons. The source was peripheral blood, collected in a trial of Ad26.COV2.S vaccine versus placebo. These TCRs come from a person aged 18 to 59 who received the Ad26.COV2.S COVID-19 vaccine or a placebo. Each CDR3 is given with its conserved first and last residue. Each record gives: D gene, clone size, V gene, J gene, CDR3 protein, CDR3 DNA. D genes are given only for firm matches. Size values are once, few and many counts, or a class for expanded clones, and some rows have none.

.	.	TRBV5-4	TRBJ1-1	CASSLDRDGEAFF	TGTGCCAGCAGCTTGGACAGGGACGGTGAAGCTTTCTTT
.	.	TRBV18	TRBJ2-1	CASSHWVGSFYSSYNEQFF	TGTGCCAGCTCGCATTGGGTAGGTTCTTTTTATAGCTCCTACAATGAGCAGTTCTTC
.	.	TRBV6-5	TRBJ1-2	CASSSGLGYGYTF	TGTGCCAGCAGTTCGGGTCTTGGCTATGGCTACACCTTC
.	.	TRBV6-5	TRBJ2-7	CASSPGPYEQYF	TGTGCCAGCAGTCCGGGTCCCTACGAGCAGTACTTC
.	.	TRBV6-1	TRBJ1-1	CASSEAGGMNTEAFF	TGTGCCAGCAGTGAAGCGGGAGGGATGAACACTGAAGCTTTCTTT
.	.	TRBV3-1/TRBV3-2	TRBJ1-4	CASSPYRVRHEKLFF	TGTGCCAGCAGCCCCTACAGGGTCCGGCATGAAAAACTGTTTTTT
.	once	TRBV6-5	TRBJ1-3	CASGLTGSSGNTIYF	TGTGCCAGCGGCCTGACGGGAAGCTCTGGAAACACCATATATTTT
.	.	TRBV18	TRBJ1-2	CASSPIRESYGYTF	TGTGCCAGCTCACCCATTAGAGAGTCCTATGGCTACACCTTC
TRBD2	.	TRBV27	TRBJ2-3	CASSIGGAWTDTQYF	TGTGCCAGCAGTATCGGGGGGGCCTGGACAGATACGCAGTATTTT
TRBD2	.	TRBV5-1	TRBJ2-1	CASSSLAGDRNEQFF	TGCGCCAGCAGCTCCCTAGCGGGGGATCGGAATGAGCAGTTCTTC
.	.	TRBV6-1	TRBJ1-2	CASSERQPYGYTF	TGTGCCAGCAGTGAGCGACAACCCTATGGCTACACCTTC
.	.	TRBV7-8	TRBJ2-5	CASSLVPRETQYF	TGTGCCAGCAGCTTAGTTCCACGAGAGACCCAGTACTTC
TRBD2	.	TRBV3-1/TRBV3-2	TRBJ2-7	CASSRGLAGGAYEQYF	TGTGCCAGCAGCCGGGGACTAGCGGGGGGGGCCTACGAGCAGTACTTC
TRBD1	.	TRBV6-1	TRBJ2-7	CASSEAQGASYEQYF	TGTGCCAGCAGTGAAGCGCAGGGGGCGTCCTACGAGCAGTACTTC
.	.	TRBV29-1	TRBJ2-2	CSVSVVGTGELFF	TGCAGCGTGTCGGTCGTTGGCACCGGGGAGCTGTTTTTT
TRBD1	.	TRBV29-1	TRBJ2-5	CSVHDGAGGKTQYF	TGCAGCGTTCACGACGGGGCAGGGGGCAAGACCCAGTACTTC
.	.	TRBV5-1	TRBJ2-5	CASSDWTIQETQYF	TGCGCCAGCAGCGACTGGACTATCCAAGAGACCCAGTACTTC
.	.	TRBV6-5	TRBJ1-2	CASRTGTDPYGYTF	TGTGCCAGCAGGACAGGCACGGATCCCTATGGCTACACCTTC
TRBD2	.	TRBV5-1	TRBJ2-5	CASSPQLAGVTETQYF	TGCGCCAGCAGCCCTCAACTAGCGGGAGTAACAGAGACCCAGTACTTC
TRBD2	.	TRBV18	TRBJ2-1	CASSPLGSGGNEQFF	TGTGCCAGCTCACCGTTGGGTAGCGGGGGCAATGAGCAGTTCTTC
.	once	TRBV6-2/TRBV6-3	TRBJ2-7	CASSRTGLEQYF	TGTGCCAGCAGCCGTACAGGGCTCGAGCAGTACTTC
.	.	TRBV7-8	TRBJ1-2	CASSSSTNYGYTF	TGTGCCAGCAGCTCCTCGACGAACTATGGCTACACCTTC
.	.	TRBV27	TRBJ1-4	CASSLNALGAKLFF	TGTGCCAGCAGTTTAAACGCCCTGGGGGCAAAACTGTTTTTT
TRBD2	.	TRBV9	TRBJ2-7	CASSVGLAPTYEQYF	TGTGCCAGCAGCGTAGGACTAGCGCCAACCTACGAGCAGTACTTC
.	.	TRBV5-5	TRBJ2-1	CASSLAGDPYNEQFF	TGTGCCAGCAGCTTGGCGGGGGACCCCTACAATGAGCAGTTCTTC
TRBD1	.	TRBV9	TRBJ1-1	CASSVDRDTEAFF	TGTGCCAGCAGCGTCGACAGGGACACTGAAGCTTTCTTT
.	.	TRBV6-5	TRBJ2-1	CASSQVGGWYNEQFF	TGTGCCAGCAGCCAGGTGGGGGGCTGGTACAATGAGCAGTTCTTC
.	.	TRBV7-9	TRBJ2-4	CASSLSVGLAKNIQYF	TGTGCCAGCAGCTTATCCGTGGGGTTAGCCAAAAACATTCAGTACTTC
.	.	TRBV5-1	TRBJ2-1	CASSLAWVSGDLNEQFF	TGCGCCAGCAGCTTGGCGTGGGTTAGCGGAGACCTAAATGAGCAGTTCTTC
.	once	TRBV10-1	TRBJ2-3	CASSDSLRRGTQYF	TGCGCCAGCAGTGACTCCCTCAGACGGGGTACGCAGTATTTT
TRBD1	few	TRBV5-1	TRBJ1-4	CASRPGTGGRNEKLFF	TGCGCCAGCAGACCCGGGACAGGGGGAAGGAATGAAAAACTGTTTTTT
.	.	TRBV5-6	TRBJ1-2	CASSLSAENGYTF	TGTGCCAGCAGCTTGTCTGCCGAGAATGGCTACACCTTC
.	.	TRBV7-9	TRBJ1-1	CASSHTRGGETEAFF	TGTGCCAGCAGCCACACCCGAGGGGGGGAAACTGAAGCTTTCTTT
TRBD2	.	TRBV6-5	TRBJ2-1	CASSTGLAGWNEQFF	TGTGCCAGCAGTACGGGACTAGCGGGATGGAATGAGCAGTTCTTC
.	.	TRBV4-3	TRBJ1-5	CASSQGYGGAQHF	TGCGCCAGCAGCCAAGGGTACGGGGGAGCCCAGCATTTT
.	.	TRBV5-1	TRBJ1-5	CASSHGPGEPQHF	TGCGCCAGCAGCCACGGGCCCGGGGAGCCCCAGCATTTT
TRBD1	few	TRBV6-5	TRBJ1-5	CASSLGTGGLRPQHF	TGTGCCAGCAGCCTTGGGACAGGGGGCTTGCGGCCCCAGCATTTT
TRBD1	.	TRBV6-1	TRBJ2-2	CASSADREGIGGELFF	TGTGCCAGCAGTGCGGACAGGGAAGGGATTGGCGGGGAGCTGTTTTTT
TRBD2	.	TRBV19	TRBJ2-7	CASSLRTSGRYEQYF	TGTGCCAGTAGTCTCCGTACTAGCGGTCGCTACGAGCAGTACTTC